The following is a TCR beta chain sequence with its context. Its antigen remains unknown. Profiling relied on immunoSEQ multiplex PCR, and the TCRdb table lists in-frame clones only, not all of them. Among 140,000 to 150,000 clones listed, about 93% were seen once. The data stem from a study of T cell responses to AZD1222 COVID-19 vaccine. Study context: Whether given at about 4 or about 12 weeks, second doses were pooled.

General study points: Vaccine-associated CD4 TCRs spanned spike, dominant at 160-218 and 743-854. There were mostly white British donors and more females than males, and clonal diversity was possibly underestimated. Without day 14 samples, only post-peak T cell repertoires were studied.

This TCR derives from an adult in good health. Sequences were derived from peripheral blood, sampled on day 0 of AZD1222 vaccination.

The CDR3 sequence: CASSLAGEGHTEAFF. CDR3 sequence (DNA): TGTGCCAGCAGCTTGGCAGGCGAGGGTCACACTGAAGCTTTCTTT. This chain joins TRBV5-4 and TRBJ1-1, with D uncertain. The V gene lost 0 bases and the J gene lost 3 bases, with 12 bases spanning the gap. The CDR3 sequence is 15 residues long. Germline lookup yields CDR1 SGHNT and CDR2 YYREEE (reference sequence).